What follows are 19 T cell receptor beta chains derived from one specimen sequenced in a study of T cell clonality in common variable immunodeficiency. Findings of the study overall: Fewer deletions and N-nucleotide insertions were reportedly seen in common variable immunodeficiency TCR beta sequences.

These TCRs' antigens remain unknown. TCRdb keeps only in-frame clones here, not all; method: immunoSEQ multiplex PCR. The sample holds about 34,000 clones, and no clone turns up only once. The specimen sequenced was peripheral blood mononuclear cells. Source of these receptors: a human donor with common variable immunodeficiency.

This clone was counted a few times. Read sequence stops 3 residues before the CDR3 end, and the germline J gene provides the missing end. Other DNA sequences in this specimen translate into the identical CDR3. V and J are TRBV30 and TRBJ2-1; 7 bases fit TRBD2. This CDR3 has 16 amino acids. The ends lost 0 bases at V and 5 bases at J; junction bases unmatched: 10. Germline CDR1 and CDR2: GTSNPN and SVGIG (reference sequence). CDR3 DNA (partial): TGTGCCTGGAGTGTACTGGCTAGCGGACTTCACAATGAG. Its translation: CAWSVLASGLHNE. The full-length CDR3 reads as CAWSVLASGLHNEQFF.

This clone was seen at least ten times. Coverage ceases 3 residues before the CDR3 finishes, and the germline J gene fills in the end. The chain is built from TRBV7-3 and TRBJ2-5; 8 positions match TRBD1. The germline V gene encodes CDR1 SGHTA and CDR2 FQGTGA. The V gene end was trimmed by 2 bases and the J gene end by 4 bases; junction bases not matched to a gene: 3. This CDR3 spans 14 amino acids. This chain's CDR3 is CASSLQGAGETQYF. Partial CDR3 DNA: TGTGCCAGCAGCTTACAGGGGGCAGGAGAGACC. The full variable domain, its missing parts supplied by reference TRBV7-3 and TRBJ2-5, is GAGVSQTPSNKVTEKGKYVELRCDPISGHTALYWYRQSLGQGPEFLIYFQGTGAADDSGLPNDRFFAVRPEGSVSTLKIQRTERGDSAVYLCASSLQGAGETQYFGPGTRLLVL.

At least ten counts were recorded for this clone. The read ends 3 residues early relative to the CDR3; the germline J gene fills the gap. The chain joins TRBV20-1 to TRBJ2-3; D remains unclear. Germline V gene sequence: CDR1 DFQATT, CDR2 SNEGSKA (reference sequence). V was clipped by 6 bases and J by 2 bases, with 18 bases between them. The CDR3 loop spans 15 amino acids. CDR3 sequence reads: CSASIPRSYTDTQYF. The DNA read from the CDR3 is TGCAGTGCCAGTATTCCGCGGAGCTACACAGATACG.

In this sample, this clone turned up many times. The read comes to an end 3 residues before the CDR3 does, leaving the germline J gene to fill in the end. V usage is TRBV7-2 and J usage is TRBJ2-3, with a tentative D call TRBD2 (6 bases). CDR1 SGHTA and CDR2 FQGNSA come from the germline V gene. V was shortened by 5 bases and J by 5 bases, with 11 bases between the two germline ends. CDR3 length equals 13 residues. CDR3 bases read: TGTGCCAGCAGCCCTGGGACTCAAGATACG. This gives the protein CASSPGTQDT. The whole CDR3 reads CASSPGTQDTQYF.

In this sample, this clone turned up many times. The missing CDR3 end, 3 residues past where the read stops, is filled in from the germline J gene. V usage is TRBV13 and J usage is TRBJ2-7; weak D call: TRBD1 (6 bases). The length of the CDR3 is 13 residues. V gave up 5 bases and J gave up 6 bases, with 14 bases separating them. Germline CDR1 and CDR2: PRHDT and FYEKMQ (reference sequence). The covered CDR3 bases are TGTGCCAGCAGCCCACACCTCAGGGGCGAG. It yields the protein CASSPHLRGE. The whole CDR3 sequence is CASSPHLRGEQYF.

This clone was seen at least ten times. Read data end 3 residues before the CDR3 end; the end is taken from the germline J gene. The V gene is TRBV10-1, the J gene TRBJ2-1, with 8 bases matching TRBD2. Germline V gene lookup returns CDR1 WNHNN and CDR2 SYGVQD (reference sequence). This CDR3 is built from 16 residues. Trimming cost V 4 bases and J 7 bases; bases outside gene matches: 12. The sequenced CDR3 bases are TGCGCCAGCAGTGCCGCAAAGCGGGAGTATCGAAATGAG. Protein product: CASSAAKREYRNE. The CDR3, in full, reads CASSAAKREYRNEQFF.

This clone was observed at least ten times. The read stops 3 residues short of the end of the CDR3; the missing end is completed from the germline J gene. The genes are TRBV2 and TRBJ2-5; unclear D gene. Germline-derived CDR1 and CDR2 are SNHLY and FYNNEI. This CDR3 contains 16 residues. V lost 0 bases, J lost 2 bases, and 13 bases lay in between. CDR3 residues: CASSEAWPGYQETQYF. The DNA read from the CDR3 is TGTGCCAGCAGTGAAGCGTGGCCAGGTTATCAAGAGACC.

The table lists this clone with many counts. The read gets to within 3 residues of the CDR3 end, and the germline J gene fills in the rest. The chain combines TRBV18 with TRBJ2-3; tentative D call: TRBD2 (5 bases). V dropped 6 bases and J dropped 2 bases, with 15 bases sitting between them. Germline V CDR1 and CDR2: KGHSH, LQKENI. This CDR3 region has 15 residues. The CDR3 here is CASSLEGYSTDTQYF. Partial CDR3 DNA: TGTGCCAGCTCCCTTGAGGGCTATTCCACAGATACG.

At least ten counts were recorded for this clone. CDR3 sequence reads: CAISESSAADTQYF. The part of the CDR3 DNA that was read is TGTGCCATCAGTGAGTCTAGCGCGGCAGATACG. J is TRBJ2-3 and V is TRBV10-3, with D maybe TRBD2 (5 bases). The CDR3 end falls 3 residues outside the read, so it is completed with the germline J gene. Germline CDR1 and CDR2: ENHRY and SYGVKD. V was clipped by 0 bases and J by 4 bases, with 8 bases between them. This CDR3 spans 14 amino acids.

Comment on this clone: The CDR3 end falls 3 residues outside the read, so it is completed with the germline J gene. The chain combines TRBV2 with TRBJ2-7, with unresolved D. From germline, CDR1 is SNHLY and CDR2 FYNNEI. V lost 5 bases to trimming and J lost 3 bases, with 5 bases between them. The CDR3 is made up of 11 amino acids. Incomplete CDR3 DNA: TGTGCCAGCAGTCTATACTACGAG. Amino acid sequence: CASSLYYE. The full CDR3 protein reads CASSLYYEQYF.

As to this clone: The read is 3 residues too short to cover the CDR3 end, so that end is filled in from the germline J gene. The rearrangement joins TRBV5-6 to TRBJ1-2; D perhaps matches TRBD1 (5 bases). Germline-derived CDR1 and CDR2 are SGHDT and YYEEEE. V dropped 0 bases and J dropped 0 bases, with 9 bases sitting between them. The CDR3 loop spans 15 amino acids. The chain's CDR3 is CASSLDPGTNYGYTF. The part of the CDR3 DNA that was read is TGTGCCAGCAGCTTGGACCCAGGGACTAACTATGGC.

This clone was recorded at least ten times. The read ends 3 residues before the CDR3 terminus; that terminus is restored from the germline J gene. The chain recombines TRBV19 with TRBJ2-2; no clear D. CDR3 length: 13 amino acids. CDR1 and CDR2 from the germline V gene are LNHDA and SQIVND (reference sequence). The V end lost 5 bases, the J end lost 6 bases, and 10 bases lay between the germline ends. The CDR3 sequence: CASSVNFAGELFF. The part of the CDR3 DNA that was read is TGTGCCAGTAGTGTCAACTTCGCCGGGGAG.

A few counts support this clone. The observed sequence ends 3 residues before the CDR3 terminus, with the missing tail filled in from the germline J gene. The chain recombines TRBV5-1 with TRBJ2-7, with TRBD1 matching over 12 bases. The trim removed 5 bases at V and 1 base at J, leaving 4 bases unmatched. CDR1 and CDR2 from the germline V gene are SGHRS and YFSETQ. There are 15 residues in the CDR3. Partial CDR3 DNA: TGCGCCAGCAGTCGGGACAGGGGGCCGTCCTACGAG. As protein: CASSRDRGPSYE. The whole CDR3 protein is CASSRDRGPSYEQYF.

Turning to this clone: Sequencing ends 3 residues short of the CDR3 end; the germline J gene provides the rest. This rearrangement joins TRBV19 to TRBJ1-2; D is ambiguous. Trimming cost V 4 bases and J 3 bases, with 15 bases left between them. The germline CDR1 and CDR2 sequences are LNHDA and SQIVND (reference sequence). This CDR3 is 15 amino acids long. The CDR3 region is CASSKLARGDYGYTF. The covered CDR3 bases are TGTGCCAGTAGTAAGTTGGCCCGTGGTGACTATGGC. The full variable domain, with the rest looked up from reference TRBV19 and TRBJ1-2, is DGGITQSPKYLFRKEGQNVTLSCEQNLNHDAMYWYRQDPGQGLRLIYYSQIVNDFQKGDIAEGYSVSREKKESFPLTVTSAQKNPTAFYLCASSKLARGDYGYTFGSGTRLTVV.

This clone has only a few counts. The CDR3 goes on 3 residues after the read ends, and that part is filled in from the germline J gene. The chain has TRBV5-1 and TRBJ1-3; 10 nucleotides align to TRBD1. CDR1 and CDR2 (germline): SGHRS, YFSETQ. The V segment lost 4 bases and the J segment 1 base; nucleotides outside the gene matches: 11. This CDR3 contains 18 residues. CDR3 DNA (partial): TGCGCCAGCAGCCCCAGGACAGGGGGGGGGAAGTCTGGAAACACC. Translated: CASSPRTGGGKSGNT. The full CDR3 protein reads CASSPRTGGGKSGNTIYF.

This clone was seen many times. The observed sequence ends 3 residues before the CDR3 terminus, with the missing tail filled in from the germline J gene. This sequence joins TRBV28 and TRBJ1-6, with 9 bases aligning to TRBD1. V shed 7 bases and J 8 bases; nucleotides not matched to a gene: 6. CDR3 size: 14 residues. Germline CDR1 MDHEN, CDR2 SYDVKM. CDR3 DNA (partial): TGTGCCAGCACCAGGGACAGGGATTATTCACCC. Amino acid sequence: CASTRDRDYSP. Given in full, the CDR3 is CASTRDRDYSPLHF.

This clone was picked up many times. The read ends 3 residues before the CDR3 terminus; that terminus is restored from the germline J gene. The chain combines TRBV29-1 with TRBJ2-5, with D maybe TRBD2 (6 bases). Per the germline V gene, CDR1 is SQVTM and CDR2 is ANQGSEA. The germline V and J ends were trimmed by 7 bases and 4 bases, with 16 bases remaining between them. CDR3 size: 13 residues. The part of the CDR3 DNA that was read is TGCAGCGCCACTCGTCAGGGAGGAGAGACC. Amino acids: CSATRQGGET. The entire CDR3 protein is CSATRQGGETQYF.

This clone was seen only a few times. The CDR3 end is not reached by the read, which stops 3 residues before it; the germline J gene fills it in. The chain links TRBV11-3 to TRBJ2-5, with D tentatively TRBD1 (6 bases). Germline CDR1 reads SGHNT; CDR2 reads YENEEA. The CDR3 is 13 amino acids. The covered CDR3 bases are TGTGCCAGCAGCTTCTCCCAGACAGGCACC. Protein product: CASSFSQTGT. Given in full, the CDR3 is CASSFSQTGTQYF.

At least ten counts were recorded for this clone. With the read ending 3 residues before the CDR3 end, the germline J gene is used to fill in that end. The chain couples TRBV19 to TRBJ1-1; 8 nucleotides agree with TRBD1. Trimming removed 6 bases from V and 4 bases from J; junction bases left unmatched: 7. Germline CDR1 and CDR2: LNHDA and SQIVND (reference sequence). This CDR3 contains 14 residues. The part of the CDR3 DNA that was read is TGTGCCAGTAGGCGTGGACAGGGAGTCACTGAA. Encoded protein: CASRRGQGVTE. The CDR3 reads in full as CASRRGQGVTEAFF.